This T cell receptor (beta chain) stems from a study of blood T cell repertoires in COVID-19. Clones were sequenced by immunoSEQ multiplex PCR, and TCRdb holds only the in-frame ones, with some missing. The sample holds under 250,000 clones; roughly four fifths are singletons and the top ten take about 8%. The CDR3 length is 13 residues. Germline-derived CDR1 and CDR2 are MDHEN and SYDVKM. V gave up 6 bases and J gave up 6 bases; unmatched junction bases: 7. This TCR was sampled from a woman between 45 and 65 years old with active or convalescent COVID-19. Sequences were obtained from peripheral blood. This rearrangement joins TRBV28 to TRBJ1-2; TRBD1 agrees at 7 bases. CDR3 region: CASRVDRLNGYTF. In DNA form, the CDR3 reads TGTGCCAGCAGGGTGGACAGGCTCAATGGCTACACCTTC.